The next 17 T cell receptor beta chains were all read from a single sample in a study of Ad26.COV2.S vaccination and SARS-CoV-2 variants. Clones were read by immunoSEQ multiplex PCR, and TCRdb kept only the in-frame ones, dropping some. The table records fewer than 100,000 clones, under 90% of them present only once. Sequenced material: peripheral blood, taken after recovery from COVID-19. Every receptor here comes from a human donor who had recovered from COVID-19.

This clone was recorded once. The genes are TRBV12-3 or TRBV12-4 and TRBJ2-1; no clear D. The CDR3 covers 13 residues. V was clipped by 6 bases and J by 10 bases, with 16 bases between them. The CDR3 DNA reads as TGTGCCAGCAGGCCGACTGGAGTGGACGAGCAGTTCTTC. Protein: CASRPTGVDEQFF.

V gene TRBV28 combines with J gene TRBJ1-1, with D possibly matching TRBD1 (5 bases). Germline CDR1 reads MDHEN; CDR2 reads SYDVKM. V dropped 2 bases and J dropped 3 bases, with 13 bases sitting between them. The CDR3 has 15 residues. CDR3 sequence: CASSLTYSGDTEAFF. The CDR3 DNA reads TGTGCCAGCAGTTTAACGTATTCGGGGGACACTGAAGCTTTCTTT.

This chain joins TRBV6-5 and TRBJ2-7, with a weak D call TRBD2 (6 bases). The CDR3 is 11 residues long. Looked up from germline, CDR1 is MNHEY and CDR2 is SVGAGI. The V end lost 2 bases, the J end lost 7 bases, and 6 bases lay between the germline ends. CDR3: CASSYGREQYF. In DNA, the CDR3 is TGTGCCAGCAGTTACGGGAGGGAGCAGTACTTC.

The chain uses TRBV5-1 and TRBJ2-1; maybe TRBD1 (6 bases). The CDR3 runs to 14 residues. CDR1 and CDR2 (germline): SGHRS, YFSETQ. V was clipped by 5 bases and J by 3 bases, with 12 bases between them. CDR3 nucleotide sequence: TGCGCCAGCAGTCTTCAGGACAGCTACAATGAGCAGTTCTTC. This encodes CASSLQDSYNEQFF.

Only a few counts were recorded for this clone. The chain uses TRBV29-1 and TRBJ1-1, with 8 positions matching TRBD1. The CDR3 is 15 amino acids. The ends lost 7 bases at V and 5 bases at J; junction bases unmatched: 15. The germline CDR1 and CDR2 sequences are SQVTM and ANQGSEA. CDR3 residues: CSAQGGQGAHTEAFF. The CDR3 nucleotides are TGCAGCGCACAGGGTGGGCAGGGGGCTCATACTGAAGCTTTCTTT.

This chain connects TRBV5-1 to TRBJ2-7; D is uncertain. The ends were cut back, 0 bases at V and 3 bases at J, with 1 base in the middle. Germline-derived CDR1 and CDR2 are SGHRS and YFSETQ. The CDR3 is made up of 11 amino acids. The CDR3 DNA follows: TGCGCCAGCAGCTTGGACTACGAGCAGTACTTC. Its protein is CASSLDYEQYF.

CDR3 DNA sequence: TGTGCCAGCAGGCGACTAGCGGGGGTCCAAGAGACCCAGTACTTC. It encodes CASRRLAGVQETQYF. The chain couples TRBV11-2 to TRBJ2-5; TRBD2 aligns across 12 bases. There are 15 residues in the CDR3. Germline V CDR1 and CDR2: SGHAT, FQNNGV. The J segment lost 1 base and the V segment lost 6 bases, leaving 3 bases of the junction unmatched.

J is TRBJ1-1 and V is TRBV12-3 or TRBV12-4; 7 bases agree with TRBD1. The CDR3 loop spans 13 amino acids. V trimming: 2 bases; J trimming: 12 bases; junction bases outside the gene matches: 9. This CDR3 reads CASSLRGRGRTFF. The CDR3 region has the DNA TGTGCCAGCAGTTTACGTGGTAGGGGGCGAACTTTCTTT.

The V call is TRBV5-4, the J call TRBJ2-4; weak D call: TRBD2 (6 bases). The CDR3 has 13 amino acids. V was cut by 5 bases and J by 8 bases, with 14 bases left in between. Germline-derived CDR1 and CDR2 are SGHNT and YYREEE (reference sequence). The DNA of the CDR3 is TGTGCCAGCAGTCACCGGGACTTAGACATTCAGTACTTC. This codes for CASSHRDLDIQYF.

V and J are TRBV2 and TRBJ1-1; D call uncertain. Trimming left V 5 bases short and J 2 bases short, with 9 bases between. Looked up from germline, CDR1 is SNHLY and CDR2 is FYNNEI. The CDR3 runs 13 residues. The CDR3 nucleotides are TGTGCCAGCAGTACCGCAGGAAACACTGAAGCTTTCTTT. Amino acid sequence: CASSTAGNTEAFF.

The CDR3 nucleotides are TGTGCCAGCAGCGTTAGGACTAGCGGGAGGGGCGAGACCCAGTACTTC. This codes for CASSVRTSGRGETQYF. The chain links TRBV7-2 to TRBJ2-5; 15 bases align to TRBD2. The CDR3 is 16 residues long. Trimming cost V 5 bases and J 5 bases; bases outside gene matches: 6. The germline V gene has CDR1 SGHTA and CDR2 FQGNSA.

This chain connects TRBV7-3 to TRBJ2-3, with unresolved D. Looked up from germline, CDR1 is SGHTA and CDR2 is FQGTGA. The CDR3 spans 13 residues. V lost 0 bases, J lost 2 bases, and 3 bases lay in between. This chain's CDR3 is CASSLTHTDTQYF. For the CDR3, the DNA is TGTGCCAGCAGCTTAACCCACACAGATACGCAGTATTTT. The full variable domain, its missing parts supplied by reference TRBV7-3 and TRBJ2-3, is GAGVSQTPSNKVTEKGKYVELRCDPISGHTALYWYRQSLGQGPEFLIYFQGTGAADDSGLPNDRFFAVRPEGSVSTLKIQRTERGDSAVYLCASSLTHTDTQYFGPGTRLTVL.

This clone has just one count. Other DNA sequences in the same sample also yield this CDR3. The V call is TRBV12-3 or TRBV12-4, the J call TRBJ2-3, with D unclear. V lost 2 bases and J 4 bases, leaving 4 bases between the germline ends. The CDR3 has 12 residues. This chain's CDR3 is CASSLTSDTQYF. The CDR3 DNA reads TGTGCCAGCAGTTTAACATCAGATACGCAGTATTTT.

The CDR3 region is CASSPERNSPLHF. DNA for the CDR3: TGTGCCAGCAGTCCCGAAAGGAACTCACCCCTCCACTTT. The chain carries TRBV6-5 and TRBJ1-6; D unresolved. Germline loops: CDR1 MNHEY, CDR2 SVGAGI. The V end was cut by 5 bases, the J end by 10 bases, with 12 bases between. This CDR3 has 13 residues.

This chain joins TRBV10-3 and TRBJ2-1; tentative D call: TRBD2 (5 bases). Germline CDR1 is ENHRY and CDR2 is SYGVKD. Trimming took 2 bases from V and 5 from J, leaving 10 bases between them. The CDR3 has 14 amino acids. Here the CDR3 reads CAISEEGDHNEQFF. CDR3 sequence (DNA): TGTGCCATCAGTGAGGAGGGTGATCACAATGAGCAGTTCTTC.

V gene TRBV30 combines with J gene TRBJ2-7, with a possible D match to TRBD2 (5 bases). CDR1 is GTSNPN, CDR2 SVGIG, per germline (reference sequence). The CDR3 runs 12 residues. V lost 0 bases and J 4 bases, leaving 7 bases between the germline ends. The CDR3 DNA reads TGTGCCTGGAGTGTGAGGGAATACGAGCAGTACTTC. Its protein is CAWSVREYEQYF.

The CDR3 DNA reads TGCAGTGCTAGTGTTGCAGGGACGAACACTGAAGCTTTCTTT. Translation: CSASVAGTNTEAFF. The chain uses TRBV20-1 and TRBJ1-1; D may be TRBD1 (5 bases). The CDR3 contains 14 residues. Looked up from germline, CDR1 is DFQATT and CDR2 is SNEGSKA (reference sequence). With 3 bases removed from V and 1 base from J, the gap between germline ends came to 12 bases.